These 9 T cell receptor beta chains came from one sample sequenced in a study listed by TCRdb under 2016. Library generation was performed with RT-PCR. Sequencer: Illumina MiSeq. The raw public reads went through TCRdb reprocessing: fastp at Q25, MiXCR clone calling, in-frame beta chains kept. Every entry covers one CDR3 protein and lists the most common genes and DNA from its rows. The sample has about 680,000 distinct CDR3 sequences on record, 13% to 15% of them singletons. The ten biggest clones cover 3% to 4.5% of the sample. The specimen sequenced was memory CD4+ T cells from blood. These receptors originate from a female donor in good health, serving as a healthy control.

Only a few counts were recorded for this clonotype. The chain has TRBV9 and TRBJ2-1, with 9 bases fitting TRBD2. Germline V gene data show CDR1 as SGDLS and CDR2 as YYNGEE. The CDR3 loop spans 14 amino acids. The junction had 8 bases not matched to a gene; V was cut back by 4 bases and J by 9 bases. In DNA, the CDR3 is TGTGCCAGCAGCCCCGGGACTAGCCAGAGTGAGCAGTTCTTC. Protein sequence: CASSPGTSQSEQFF.

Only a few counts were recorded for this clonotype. The chain's CDR3 is CASTKGARSNQPQHF. CDR3 nucleotide sequence: TGTGCCAGCACCAAAGGGGCGCGTAGCAATCAGCCCCAGCATTTT. V is TRBV7-8 and J is TRBJ1-5; the D gene is possibly TRBD1 (5 bases). CDR1 and CDR2 (germline): SGHVS, FQNEAQ. CDR3 length: 15 amino acids. V was cut by 7 bases and J by 0 bases, with 13 bases left in between. Supplemented by reference TRBV7-8 and TRBJ1-5, the full variable domain reads GAGVSQSPRYKVAKRGQDVALRCDPISGHVSLFWYQQALGQGPEFLTYFQNEAQLDKSGLPSDRFFAERPEGSVSTLKIQRTQQEDSAVYLCASTKGARSNQPQHFGDGTRLSIL.

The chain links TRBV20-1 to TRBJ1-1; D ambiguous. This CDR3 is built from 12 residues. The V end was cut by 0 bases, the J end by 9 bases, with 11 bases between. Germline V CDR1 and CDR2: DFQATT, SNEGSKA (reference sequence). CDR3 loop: CSARDTGFKAFF. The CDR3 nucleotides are TGCAGTGCTAGAGATACGGGGTTTAAAGCTTTCTTT.

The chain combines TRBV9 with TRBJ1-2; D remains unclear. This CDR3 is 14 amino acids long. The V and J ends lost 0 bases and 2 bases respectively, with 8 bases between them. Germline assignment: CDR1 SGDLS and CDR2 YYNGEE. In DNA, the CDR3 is TGTGCCAGCAGCGTAGGAGTAGCCAACTATGGCTACACCTTC. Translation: CASSVGVANYGYTF.

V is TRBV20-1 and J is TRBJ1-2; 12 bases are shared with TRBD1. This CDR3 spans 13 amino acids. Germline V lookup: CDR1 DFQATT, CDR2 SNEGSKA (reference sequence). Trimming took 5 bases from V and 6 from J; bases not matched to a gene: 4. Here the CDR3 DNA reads TGCAGTGCTTGGGACAGGGGGCTAAATGGCTACACCTTC. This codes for CSAWDRGLNGYTF.

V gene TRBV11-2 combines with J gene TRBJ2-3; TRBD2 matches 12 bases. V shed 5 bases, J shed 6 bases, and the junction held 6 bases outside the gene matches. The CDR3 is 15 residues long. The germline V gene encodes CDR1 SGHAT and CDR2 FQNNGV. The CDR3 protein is CASSPGTSGLDTQYF. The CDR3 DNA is TGTGCCAGCAGCCCCGGGACTAGCGGGCTGGATACGCAGTATTTT.

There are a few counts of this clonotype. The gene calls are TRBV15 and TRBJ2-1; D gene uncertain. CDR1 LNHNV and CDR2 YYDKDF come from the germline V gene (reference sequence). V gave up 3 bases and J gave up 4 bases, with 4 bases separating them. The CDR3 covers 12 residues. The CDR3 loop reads CATSSLYNEQFF. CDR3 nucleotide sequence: TGTGCCACCAGCAGTCTTTACAATGAGCAGTTCTTC.

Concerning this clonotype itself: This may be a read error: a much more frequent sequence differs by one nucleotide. This CDR3 is CASSYRSGLTGELFF. CDR3 coding DNA: TGTGCCAGCAGTTACAGGTCAGGGCTCACCGGGGAGCTGTTTTTT. The chain combines TRBV6-5 with TRBJ2-2; a weak D match, TRBD1 (5 bases). The CDR3 length is 15 residues. Germline V gene sequence: CDR1 MNHEY, CDR2 SVGAGI. The V and J ends lost 2 bases and 4 bases respectively, with 11 bases between them.

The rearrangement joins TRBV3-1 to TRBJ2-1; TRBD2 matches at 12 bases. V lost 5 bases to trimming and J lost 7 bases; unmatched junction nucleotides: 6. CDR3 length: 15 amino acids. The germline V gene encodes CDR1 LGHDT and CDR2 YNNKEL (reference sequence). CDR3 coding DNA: TGTGCCAGCAGCAAAAAGGGACTAGCGGGTAATGAGCAGTTCTTC. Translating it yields CASSKKGLAGNEQFF.